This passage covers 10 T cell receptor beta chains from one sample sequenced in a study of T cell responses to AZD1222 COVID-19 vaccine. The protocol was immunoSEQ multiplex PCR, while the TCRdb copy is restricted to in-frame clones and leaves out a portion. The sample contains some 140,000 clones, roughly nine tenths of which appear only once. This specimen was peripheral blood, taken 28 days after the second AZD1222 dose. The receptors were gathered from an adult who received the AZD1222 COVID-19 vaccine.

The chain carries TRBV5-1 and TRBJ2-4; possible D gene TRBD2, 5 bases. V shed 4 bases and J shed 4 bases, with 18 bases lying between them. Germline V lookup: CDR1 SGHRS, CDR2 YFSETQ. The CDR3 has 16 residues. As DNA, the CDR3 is TGCGCCAGCAGCCCTACTCGGGATATTACAAAAAACATTCAGTACTTC. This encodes CASSPTRDITKNIQYF.

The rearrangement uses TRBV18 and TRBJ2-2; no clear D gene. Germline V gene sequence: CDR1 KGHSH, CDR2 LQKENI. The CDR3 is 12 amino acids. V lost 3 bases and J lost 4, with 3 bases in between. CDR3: CASSPFTGELFF. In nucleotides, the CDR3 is TGTGCCAGCTCACCTTTCACCGGGGAGCTGTTTTTT.

The CDR3 loop is CASSLPGDTQYF. CDR3 nucleotides: TGTGCTAGCTCTCTCCCGGGAGATACGCAGTATTTT. The chain is built from TRBV12-5 and TRBJ2-3; D remains unclear. The CDR3 runs 12 residues. Germline V gives CDR1 LGHNT, CDR2 FRNRAP. Trimming removed 9 bases at V and 5 bases at J, with 12 bases between.

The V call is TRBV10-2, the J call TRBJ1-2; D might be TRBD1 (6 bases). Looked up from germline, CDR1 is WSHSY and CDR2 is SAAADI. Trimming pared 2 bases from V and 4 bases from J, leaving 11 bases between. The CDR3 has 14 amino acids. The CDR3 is CASSEMDRLYGYTF. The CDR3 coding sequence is TGCGCCAGCAGTGAGATGGACAGACTCTATGGCTACACCTTC.

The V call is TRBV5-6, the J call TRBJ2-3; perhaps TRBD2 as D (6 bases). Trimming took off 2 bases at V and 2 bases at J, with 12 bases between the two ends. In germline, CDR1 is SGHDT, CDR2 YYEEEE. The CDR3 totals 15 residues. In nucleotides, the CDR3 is TGTGCCAGCAGCTTACGGGGGACTCCCACAGATACGCAGTATTTT. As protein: CASSLRGTPTDTQYF.

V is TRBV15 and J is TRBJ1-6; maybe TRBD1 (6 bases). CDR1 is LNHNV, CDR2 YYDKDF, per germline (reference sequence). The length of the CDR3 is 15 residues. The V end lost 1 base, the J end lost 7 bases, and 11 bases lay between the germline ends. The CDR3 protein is CATSRGLGANSPLHF. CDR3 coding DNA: TGTGCCACCAGCAGAGGGTTGGGGGCGAATTCACCCCTCCACTTT.

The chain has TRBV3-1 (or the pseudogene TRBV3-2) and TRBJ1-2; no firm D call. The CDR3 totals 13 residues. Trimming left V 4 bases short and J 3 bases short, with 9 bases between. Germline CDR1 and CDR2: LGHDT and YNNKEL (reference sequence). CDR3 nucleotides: TGTGCCAGCAGCCCTAGGAGGGACTATGGCTACACCTTC. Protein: CASSPRRDYGYTF.

Here the CDR3 reads CASSLGNNEQFF. The DNA of the CDR3 is TGTGCCAGCAGCTTAGGGAACAATGAGCAGTTCTTC. The V gene is TRBV13, the J gene TRBJ2-1, with D unresolved. The CDR3 contains 12 residues. CDR1 and CDR2 from the germline V gene are PRHDT and FYEKMQ (reference sequence). The ends were cut back, 0 bases at V and 5 bases at J, with 2 bases in the middle.

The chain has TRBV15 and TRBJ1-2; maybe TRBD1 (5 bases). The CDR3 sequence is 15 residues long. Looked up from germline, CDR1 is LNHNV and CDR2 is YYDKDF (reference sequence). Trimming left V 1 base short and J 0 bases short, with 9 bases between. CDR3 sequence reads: CATSRGDGANYGYTF. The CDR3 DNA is TGTGCCACCAGCAGAGGGGACGGAGCTAACTATGGCTACACCTTC.

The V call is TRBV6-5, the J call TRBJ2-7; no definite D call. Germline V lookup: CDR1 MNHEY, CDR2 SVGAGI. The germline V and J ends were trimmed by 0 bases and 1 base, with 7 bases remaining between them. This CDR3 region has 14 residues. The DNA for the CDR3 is TGTGCCAGCAGTTACTCGGAGACATCCTACGAGCAGTACTTC. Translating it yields CASSYSETSYEQYF.